Presented here are 21 T cell receptor beta chains from one specimen sequenced in a study of blood T cell repertoires in COVID-19. Some clones are missing from TCRdb's copy, which holds only in-frame ones; the method was immunoSEQ multiplex PCR. The sample lists approximately 440,000 clones, 90% occurring once. Input material: PBMCs or T cells enriched from blood (not recorded which). The receptor set was obtained from a young man who had recovered from COVID-19.

This chain connects TRBV19 to TRBJ1-6; 7 nucleotides agree with TRBD1. With 9 bases clipped from V and 5 bases from J, the junction kept 7 bases outside the gene matches. CDR1 is LNHDA, CDR2 SQIVND, per germline (reference sequence). The CDR3 consists of 14 residues. The CDR3 nucleotides are TGTGCCAGCTCCCGGGACAGAGATAATTCACCCCTCCACTTT. Its protein is CASSRDRDNSPLHF.

The chain couples TRBV2 to TRBJ2-2; 7 bases map to TRBD2. The germline gives CDR1 SNHLY, CDR2 FYNNEI. This CDR3 has 15 residues. Trimming at V came to 2 bases and at J to 5 bases, leaving 5 bases not matched to a gene. The CDR3 coding sequence is TGTGCCAGCAGTGAACGGGGCGGGGGAACCGGGGAGCTGTTTTTT. Protein sequence: CASSERGGGTGELFF.

The genes are TRBV28 and TRBJ2-5; 9 nucleotides match TRBD1. The J segment lost 5 bases and the V segment lost 5 bases, leaving 9 bases of the junction unmatched. From germline, CDR1 is MDHEN and CDR2 SYDVKM. The CDR3 consists of 15 residues. In nucleotides, the CDR3 is TGTGCCAGCAGTACCCCCACAGGGGGCGAGGAGACCCAGTACTTC. Amino acid sequence: CASSTPTGGEETQYF. Complete variable domain (other parts from reference TRBV28 and TRBJ2-5): DVKVTQSSRYLVKRTGEKVFLECVQDMDHENMFWYRQDPGLGLRLIYFSYDVKMKEKGDIPEGYSVSREKKERFSLILESASTNQTSMYLCASSTPTGGEETQYFGPGTRLLVL.

The chain is built from TRBV18 and TRBJ2-5; TRBD2 matches 10 bases. The CDR3 spans 14 residues. Looked up from germline, CDR1 is KGHSH and CDR2 is LQKENI. V shed 4 bases, J shed 3 bases, and the junction held 2 bases outside the gene matches. CDR3 in amino acids: CASSLGLAKETQYF. The CDR3 DNA reads as TGTGCCAGCTCACTGGGACTAGCGAAAGAGACCCAGTACTTC.

J is TRBJ2-2 and V is TRBV28, with 7 bases matching TRBD2. Looked up from germline, CDR1 is MDHEN and CDR2 is SYDVKM. The CDR3 contains 14 residues. V was pared by 3 bases and J by 6 bases, with 4 bases of the junction left unmatched. This CDR3 reads CASSFKSGAGELFF. The CDR3 DNA reads TGTGCCAGCAGTTTTAAAAGCGGGGCCGGGGAGCTGTTTTTT.

This clone has a single count. This chain uses TRBV2 with TRBJ1-5; 10 bases are shared with TRBD1. Germline V lookup: CDR1 SNHLY, CDR2 FYNNEI. This CDR3 spans 16 amino acids. The V and J ends lost 4 bases and 0 bases, in that order; junction bases with no gene match: 3. The CDR3 loop reads CASSGGQGNSNQPQHF. CDR3 DNA: TGTGCCAGCAGTGGGGGACAGGGGAATAGCAATCAGCCCCAGCATTTT.

CDR3 residues: CASSEFPGQELDQPQHF. The CDR3 nucleotides are TGTGCCAGCAGCGAGTTTCCGGGACAAGAGTTAGATCAGCCCCAGCATTTT. The V gene is TRBV11-3, the J gene TRBJ1-5, with D possibly TRBD1 on 6 matching bases. The CDR3 spans 17 residues. Looked up from germline, CDR1 is SGHNT and CDR2 is YENEEA. The V and J ends lost 5 bases and 5 bases respectively, with 22 bases between them. The full variable domain, with the rest looked up from reference TRBV11-3 and TRBJ1-5, is EAGVVQSPRYKIIEKKQPVAFWCNPISGHNTLYWYLQNLGQGPELLIRYENEEAVDDSQLPKDRFSAERLKGVDSTLKIQPAELGDSAVYLCASSEFPGQELDQPQHFGDGTRLSIL.

V usage is TRBV19 and J usage is TRBJ1-1, with a weak D call TRBD1 (6 bases). Trimming left V 7 bases short and J 0 bases short, with 18 bases between. CDR3 length: 16 residues. In germline, CDR1 is LNHDA, CDR2 SQIVND (reference sequence). DNA of the CDR3: TGTGCCAGTACTACCGGACAGCGGAGAATGAACACTGAAGCTTTCTTT. As protein: CASTTGQRRMNTEAFF. The complete variable domain, with remaining parts taken from reference TRBV19 and TRBJ1-1, reads DGGITQSPKYLFRKEGQNVTLSCEQNLNHDAMYWYRQDPGQGLRLIYYSQIVNDFQKGDIAEGYSVSREKKESFPLTVTSAQKNPTAFYLCASTTGQRRMNTEAFFGQGTRLTVV.

This clone appeared once. The chain combines TRBV7-9 with TRBJ2-6, with TRBD1 as a possible D gene (5 bases). This CDR3 has 15 amino acids. Germline-derived CDR1 and CDR2 are SEHNR and FQNEAQ (reference sequence). Trimming took off 4 bases at V and 4 bases at J, with 11 bases between the two ends. The CDR3 DNA follows: TGTGCCAGCAGCTCGGACAAACGAGGGGCCAACGTCCTGACTTTC. Its translation: CASSSDKRGANVLTF.

The chain couples TRBV2 to TRBJ2-3; D gene uncertain. This CDR3 region has 14 residues. The V gene lost 6 bases and the J gene lost 2 bases, with 12 bases spanning the gap. Germline V lookup: CDR1 SNHLY, CDR2 FYNNEI. CDR3 amino acids: CASRTGPDTDTQYF. In DNA, the CDR3 is TGTGCCAGCAGGACGGGTCCTGACACAGATACGCAGTATTTT.

The chain carries TRBV2 and TRBJ1-6, with D possibly TRBD1 on 6 matching bases. The CDR3 is 15 amino acids. CDR1 is SNHLY, CDR2 FYNNEI, per germline. V dropped 8 bases and J dropped 0 bases, with 11 bases sitting between them. CDR3 sequence (DNA): TGTGCCAGCGGTGGACAGAGCTCCTATAATTCACCCCTCCACTTT. Amino acids: CASGGQSSYNSPLHF.

The rearrangement uses TRBV19 and TRBJ2-7; no definite D call. V shed 3 bases and J shed 1 base, with 7 bases lying between them. The germline gives CDR1 LNHDA, CDR2 SQIVND (reference sequence). CDR3 length: 13 amino acids. The CDR3 region has the DNA TGTGCCAGTAGTATTACGGGTTCCTACGAGCAGTACTTC. Translation: CASSITGSYEQYF.

This clone is a singleton in its sample. The chain combines TRBV9 with TRBJ1-2; 9 nucleotides line up with TRBD1. The germline CDR1 and CDR2 sequences are SGDLS and YYNGEE. The CDR3 has 14 amino acids. The J segment lost 5 bases and the V segment lost 4 bases, leaving 6 bases of the junction unmatched. The CDR3 here is CASSPGTGRYGYTF. In DNA form, the CDR3 reads TGTGCCAGCAGCCCCGGGACAGGGCGGTATGGCTACACCTTC.

With regard to this clone: An end of the junction differs from the germline gene, which may be a read error. The chain couples TRBV19 to TRBJ1-1, with TRBD1 as a possible D gene (6 bases). CDR3 length: 13 residues. Germline V gives CDR1 LNHDA, CDR2 SQIVND (reference sequence). The CDR3 sequence is CASRRQENTEAFF. CDR3 bases: TGTGCCAGTAGACGACAGGAGAACACTGAGGCTTTCTTT.

The CDR3 sequence is CASSFSAGVETQYF. The CDR3, as DNA: TGCGCCAGCAGCTTCTCAGCGGGAGTCGAGACCCAGTACTTC. The gene calls are TRBV5-1 and TRBJ2-5; 8 bases fit TRBD2. V dropped 2 bases and J dropped 5; count of bases not matched to a gene: 5. The CDR3 extends over 14 amino acids. CDR1 is SGHRS and CDR2 is YFSETQ in the germline V gene.

This clone has only one observation. CDR3 loop: CATTSGRLETQYF. The CDR3 DNA sequence: TGTGCCACCACTAGCGGGAGACTGGAGACCCAGTACTTC. The V gene is TRBV2, the J gene TRBJ2-5; 11 nucleotides agree with TRBD2. Losses at the gene ends were 10 bases for V and 5 bases for J; bases not matched to a gene: 6. CDR3 length: 13 residues. The V gene's germline CDR1 is SNHLY and CDR2 FYNNEI.

The CDR3 DNA follows: TGTGCCAGCAGCGGACAGGGTCCCTCACCCCTCCACTTT. Its protein is CASSGQGPSPLHF. The chain has TRBV16 and TRBJ1-6, with 8 bases that match TRBD1. Looked up from germline, CDR1 is KGHSY and CDR2 is FQNENV. The V segment lost 5 bases and the J segment 10 bases; nucleotides outside the gene matches: 4. This CDR3 contains 13 residues.

The rearrangement joins TRBV3-1 (or the pseudogene TRBV3-2) to TRBJ1-2; the match to TRBD1 covers 8 bases. Germline V gives CDR1 LGHDT, CDR2 YNNKEL (reference sequence). Germline trimming cut 1 base from V and 4 bases from J; bases unmatched to any gene: 2. CDR3 length: 14 residues. The chain's CDR3 is CASSQADRGYGYTF. As DNA, the CDR3 is TGTGCCAGCAGCCAAGCCGACAGGGGCTATGGCTACACCTTC.

The J gene is TRBJ2-1, the V gene TRBV5-1; perhaps TRBD2 as D (5 bases). V was pared by 4 bases and J by 1 base, with 15 bases between. Germline V gene sequence: CDR1 SGHRS, CDR2 YFSETQ. This CDR3 region has 16 residues. The CDR3 DNA is TGCGCCAGCAGCACGAGGACTGGCACATCCTACAATGAGCAGTTCTTC. Its translation: CASSTRTGTSYNEQFF.

To note about this clone: Other nucleotide sequences from this sample produce the same CDR3. The chain employs TRBV29-1 and TRBJ1-2; no clear D. CDR3 length: 13 residues. CDR1 and CDR2 from the germline V gene are SQVTM and ANQGSEA. V was clipped by 3 bases and J by 0 bases, with 8 bases between them. CDR3 DNA: TGCAGCGTTGAGAGCGATTCTAACTATGGCTACACCTTC. This sequence encodes CSVESDSNYGYTF.

V is TRBV20-1 and J is TRBJ1-5; D is uncertain. Germline CDR1 is DFQATT and CDR2 is SNEGSKA (reference sequence). CDR3 length: 13 residues. V was cut by 3 bases and J by 4 bases, with 10 bases left in between. The CDR3 sequence is CSASRETNQPQHF. The CDR3 DNA is TGCAGTGCTAGTAGAGAGACTAATCAGCCCCAGCATTTT.